These 27 T cell receptor beta chains originate from one sample sequenced in a study of blood T cell repertoires in COVID-19. Here immunoSEQ multiplex PCR was the method, and the copy in TCRdb shows in-frame clones only, minus some. This sample has around 150,000 clones; around 81% occur once, and the top ten carry roughly 9.1%. The sample comprised peripheral blood. The receptors derive from a woman aged 55 to 70 with active or convalescent COVID-19.

V is TRBV11-2 and J is TRBJ2-2; maybe TRBD2 (5 bases). Germline CDR1 reads SGHAT; CDR2 reads FQNNGV. This CDR3 has 15 amino acids. Trimming cost V 1 base and J 4 bases, with 10 bases left between them. The DNA for the CDR3 is TGTGCCAGCAGCTTAGTAAGCGGACCCACCGGGGAGCTGTTTTTT. Its protein is CASSLVSGPTGELFF.

The chain employs TRBV6-5 and TRBJ2-7, with TRBD1 matching over 9 bases. There are 15 residues in the CDR3. With 6 bases clipped from V and 4 bases from J, the junction kept 10 bases outside the gene matches. The germline V gene has CDR1 MNHEY and CDR2 SVGAGI. The CDR3 DNA is TGTGCCAGCAGCCTTACTGGCGGACAGGGGTACGAGCAGTACGTC. It translates to CASSLTGGQGYEQYV.

The CDR3 sequence is CSVDREREGDGYTF. CDR3 nucleotides: TGCAGCGTTGATCGGGAGAGGGAAGGGGATGGCTACACCTTC. V usage is TRBV29-1 and J usage is TRBJ1-2; D is perhaps TRBD1 (5 bases). The CDR3 is made up of 14 amino acids. Germline V CDR1 and CDR2: SQVTM, ANQGSEA. Trimming took off 3 bases at V and 6 bases at J, with 17 bases between the two ends.

This clone occurred many times. The chain is built from TRBV28 and TRBJ1-5; D is perhaps TRBD1 (5 bases). The CDR3 is made up of 15 amino acids. The V and J ends lost 5 bases and 2 bases respectively, with 13 bases between them. The V gene's germline CDR1 is MDHEN and CDR2 SYDVKM. Here the CDR3 reads CASSPSGGGNQPQHF. The CDR3 DNA sequence: TGTGCCAGCAGTCCTTCGGGGGGGGGCAATCAGCCCCAGCATTTT.

This clone was counted once. The chain links TRBV30 to TRBJ1-2; weak D call: TRBD1 (5 bases). This CDR3 region has 14 residues. Trimming took 3 bases from V and 2 from J, leaving 13 bases between them. CDR1 GTSNPN and CDR2 SVGIG come from the germline V gene (reference sequence). The CDR3 nucleotides read TGTGCCTGGAGGCCTTTGGGGCGAAACTATGGCTACACCTTC. Amino acid sequence: CAWRPLGRNYGYTF.

The chain uses TRBV15 and TRBJ2-1, with D possibly matching TRBD2 (6 bases). Trimming shortened V by 0 bases and J by 11 bases, and 8 bases separated the two germline ends. CDR1 and CDR2 from the germline V gene are LNHNV and YYDKDF (reference sequence). There are 12 residues in the CDR3. In nucleotides, the CDR3 is TGTGCCACCAGCAGAGATACTAGCAAGCAGTTCTTC. Amino acid sequence: CATSRDTSKQFF.

This clone occurred once. The chain recombines TRBV2 with TRBJ2-6; D gene ambiguous. This CDR3 comprises 14 residues. Trimming took off 5 bases at V and 0 bases at J, with 5 bases between the two ends. Germline lookup yields CDR1 SNHLY and CDR2 FYNNEI. The CDR3 DNA follows: TGTGCCAGCAGTACTCGCTCTGGGGCCAACGTCCTGACTTTC. Translation: CASSTRSGANVLTF.

CDR3 residues: CASSPSSGEQYV. The DNA of the CDR3 is TGTGCCAGCTCACCTTCCTCCGGCGAGCAGTACGTC. The chain recombines TRBV18 with TRBJ2-7; D is unresolved. V was clipped by 3 bases and J by 6 bases, with 9 bases between them. The CDR3 length is 12 residues. Germline lookup yields CDR1 KGHSH and CDR2 LQKENI.

A note on this clone: Other DNA sequences in the sample encode the same CDR3. The chain has TRBV28 and TRBJ2-1, with 10 bases lining up with TRBD1. In germline, CDR1 is MDHEN, CDR2 SYDVKM. The CDR3 covers 14 residues. J gave up 7 bases and V 2 bases, and 2 bases lay outside the gene matches. The CDR3 here is CASSLRDRGNEQFF. DNA of the CDR3: TGTGCCAGCAGTTTACGGGACAGGGGAAATGAGCAGTTCTTC.

The chain combines TRBV5-4 with TRBJ2-6; D is perhaps TRBD1 (5 bases). The germline V gene has CDR1 SGHNT and CDR2 YYREEE (reference sequence). This CDR3 contains 16 residues. V lost 3 bases, J lost 2 bases, and 12 bases lay in between. Here the CDR3 DNA reads TGTGCCAGCAGCTCCTCCAGACAGACTGGGGCCAACGTCCTGACTTTC. Translated: CASSSSRQTGANVLTF.

DNA of the CDR3: TGCGCCAGCAGCCCTGGGACAGGGCCCCCTCTGAACACTGAAGCTTTCTTT. Protein sequence: CASSPGTGPPLNTEAFF. The V call is TRBV5-1, the J call TRBJ1-1, with 9 bases that match TRBD1. This CDR3 comprises 17 residues. J lost 0 bases, V lost 4 bases, and 10 bases had no gene match. In germline, CDR1 is SGHRS, CDR2 YFSETQ.

This sequence joins TRBV6-2 or TRBV6-3 and TRBJ2-2, with 12 positions matching TRBD2. The CDR3 totals 16 residues. V dropped 0 bases and J dropped 6; count of bases not matched to a gene: 2. In germline, CDR1 is MNHEY, CDR2 SVGEGT. CDR3 nucleotide sequence: TGTGCCAGCAGTTACTCGACTAGCGGGGGATCCGGGGAGCTGTTTTTT. This sequence encodes CASSYSTSGGSGELFF.

This clone came up once. This sequence joins TRBV10-3 and TRBJ1-6, with 8 bases aligning to TRBD1. V was pared by 11 bases and J by 8 bases, with 11 bases of the junction left unmatched. The CDR3 totals 14 residues. Germline lookup yields CDR1 ENHRY and CDR2 SYGVKD. Here the CDR3 reads CAVRRQGTDSPLHF. CDR3 DNA: TGTGCCGTACGCAGACAGGGGACGGATTCACCCCTCCACTTT.

This clone was counted once. This chain uses TRBV28 with TRBJ1-2; weak D call: TRBD1 (5 bases). V was cut by 2 bases and J by 3 bases, with 10 bases left in between. Germline loops: CDR1 MDHEN, CDR2 SYDVKM. This CDR3 comprises 14 residues. The CDR3 DNA follows: TGTGCCAGCAGTTTAACCAGGGATCACTATGGCTACACCTTC. It encodes CASSLTRDHYGYTF.

This clone was picked up many times. This rearrangement joins TRBV11-2 to TRBJ1-2; unclear D gene. CDR1 and CDR2 (germline): SGHAT, FQNNGV. V was trimmed by 5 bases and J by 8 bases, leaving 9 bases between them. There are 11 residues in the CDR3. The CDR3 nucleotides read TGTGCCAGCAGCACGGCGGGGGGCTACACCTTC. Protein product: CASSTAGGYTF.

The chain links TRBV30 to TRBJ1-1, with D perhaps TRBD1 (6 bases). The V and J ends lost 0 bases and 5 bases respectively, with 13 bases between them. The CDR3 loop spans 14 amino acids. Looked up from germline, CDR1 is GTSNPN and CDR2 is SVGIG (reference sequence). This CDR3 is CAWSVGGQGTEAFF. In nucleotides, the CDR3 is TGTGCCTGGAGTGTCGGGGGGCAGGGGACTGAAGCTTTCTTT.

This chain links TRBV5-1 with TRBJ2-5; 7 bases match TRBD1. Per germline, CDR1 SGHRS and CDR2 YFSETQ. With V trimmed by 5 bases and J by 5 bases, 6 bases remained unmatched. This CDR3 has 13 amino acids. CDR3 protein: CASRIGGSETQYF. In DNA, the CDR3 is TGCGCCAGCAGAATAGGGGGCTCGGAGACCCAGTACTTC.

This chain connects TRBV2 to TRBJ2-2, with TRBD2 matching over 13 bases. CDR1 SNHLY and CDR2 FYNNEI come from the germline V gene. V was pared by 11 bases and J by 2 bases, with 8 bases of the junction left unmatched. CDR3 size: 16 residues. In nucleotides, the CDR3 is TGTGCCGCGGCACTAGCGGGAGGGCCTAACACCGGGGAGCTGTTTTTT. Its protein is CAAALAGGPNTGELFF.

This chain links TRBV28 with TRBJ2-7; maybe TRBD1 (6 bases). The germline V gene has CDR1 MDHEN and CDR2 SYDVKM. Trimming pared 8 bases from V and 5 bases from J, leaving 16 bases between. The CDR3 is 13 residues long. CDR3 sequence: CASRTVWMDEQYF. The CDR3 DNA sequence: TGTGCCAGCCGGACAGTTTGGATGGACGAGCAGTACTTC.

This chain joins TRBV5-1 and TRBJ2-1; D remains ambiguous. The CDR3 is 15 residues long. From germline, CDR1 is SGHRS and CDR2 YFSETQ. Trimming took off 0 bases at V and 6 bases at J, with 13 bases between the two ends. The CDR3 region is CASSLVLGVGNEQFF. As DNA, the CDR3 is TGCGCCAGCAGCTTGGTCCTAGGAGTAGGCAATGAGCAGTTCTTC.

The rearrangement uses TRBV2 and TRBJ1-1; 9 bases line up with TRBD1. CDR1 is SNHLY, CDR2 FYNNEI, per germline. The CDR3 consists of 17 residues. V was pared by 7 bases and J by 0 bases, with 12 bases of the junction left unmatched. The CDR3 DNA follows: TGTGCCAGCACCACCCACCCGGGACAGGGAATGAACACTGAAGCTTTCTTT. Translating it yields CASTTHPGQGMNTEAFF.

V usage is TRBV6-1 and J usage is TRBJ1-2; 7 nucleotides agree with TRBD1. This CDR3 is built from 14 residues. Trimming at V came to 2 bases and at J to 8 bases, leaving 8 bases not matched to a gene. CDR1 MNHNS and CDR2 SASEGT come from the germline V gene. CDR3 bases: TGTGCCAGCAGTGAATGGGGAACAGGGGCCGGCTACACCTTC. Its translation is CASSEWGTGAGYTF.

V is TRBV19 and J is TRBJ2-6, with TRBD1 as a possible D gene (6 bases). Trimming took 0 bases from V and 3 from J, leaving 9 bases between them. CDR1 LNHDA and CDR2 SQIVND come from the germline V gene (reference sequence). CDR3 length equals 16 residues. The CDR3 is CASSIEQGGGANVLTF. The CDR3 bases are TGTGCCAGTAGTATAGAACAGGGCGGTGGGGCCAACGTCCTGACTTTC.

V is TRBV2 and J is TRBJ2-2; 8 bases line up with TRBD2. Per the germline V gene, CDR1 is SNHLY and CDR2 is FYNNEI. CDR3 size: 16 residues. The V and J ends lost 2 bases and 1 base, in that order; junction bases with no gene match: 3. The DNA of the CDR3 is TGTGCCAGCAGTGAAACTAGCGGTAGGAACACCGGGGAGCTGTTTTTT. Translated: CASSETSGRNTGELFF.

The V and J genes are TRBV19 and TRBJ1-4, with TRBD1 identical over 10 bases. J gave up 8 bases and V 5 bases, and 8 bases lay outside the gene matches. In germline, CDR1 is LNHDA, CDR2 SQIVND (reference sequence). This CDR3 has 15 residues. The CDR3 region has the DNA TGTGCCAGTAGTGCCCCGGGACAGGGGCAGGAAAAACTGTTTTTT. The encoded protein is CASSAPGQGQEKLFF.

The chain carries TRBV5-4 and TRBJ1-2; the D is unclear. The CDR3 length is 14 residues. Germline CDR1 SGHNT, CDR2 YYREEE (reference sequence). The V and J ends lost 0 bases and 4 bases respectively, with 10 bases between them. This CDR3 reads CASSLVGQSYGYTF. Written as DNA, the CDR3 is TGTGCCAGCAGCTTGGTTGGGCAGAGCTATGGCTACACCTTC.

As DNA, the CDR3 is TGTGCCAGCAGCTTAGTGCCAGGGGGCTATGGCTACACCTTC. Translation gives CASSLVPGGYGYTF. This chain joins TRBV5-4 and TRBJ1-2; 7 bases align to TRBD1. The CDR3 has 14 amino acids. V was clipped by 2 bases and J by 4 bases; unmatched bases: 5. CDR1 is SGHNT and CDR2 is YYREEE in the germline V gene (reference sequence). Supplemented by reference TRBV5-4 and TRBJ1-2, the full variable domain reads ETGVTQSPTHLIKTRGQQVTLRCSSQSGHNTVSWYQQALGQGPQFIFQYYREEENGRGNFPPRFSGLQFPNYSSELNVNALELDDSALYLCASSLVPGGYGYTFGSGTRLTVV.